Listed below are T cell receptor beta chains from one sample, sequenced in a study of blood T cell repertoires in COVID-19. TCRdb's copy holds only in-frame clones and misses some; the assay was immunoSEQ multiplex PCR. The profile shows 310,000 or so clones, 70% to 90% of them singletons. Sequencing was done on a sample of PBMCs or T cells enriched from blood (not recorded which). Receptors were obtained from a woman in her 30s who had recovered from COVID-19. Both conserved end residues are part of each CDR3. The order of the fields is clone size, J gene, D gene, V gene, CDR3 DNA, CDR3 protein. The D gene is left open where the match is weak. A clone size is listed for some rows: how often the clone was seen (once, few, many), or a class if it is expanded.

>.|TRBJ1-2|TRBD1|TRBV5-1
TGCGCCAGCAGCAAACAACAGGGGTTGGATGGCTACACCTTC
CASSKQQGLDGYTF
>.|TRBJ2-3|.|TRBV3-1/TRBV3-2
TGTGCCAGCTCTTCTGTCAGGGGGGCTCGAGATACGCAGTATTTT
CASSSVRGARDTQYF
>.|TRBJ1-4|.|TRBV2
TGTGCCAGCAGTGACAGGGCCCATGTTGAAAAACTGTTTTTT
CASSDRAHVEKLFF
>.|TRBJ1-4|TRBD1|TRBV5-5
TGTGCCAGCAGCTCAAACAGGGGGCCTGAAAAACTGTTTTTT
CASSSNRGPEKLFF
>.|TRBJ1-5|.|TRBV2
TGTGCCAGCATGAAGGAGGGGAATCAGCCCCAGCATTTT
CASMKEGNQPQHF
>.|TRBJ2-7|TRBD1|TRBV27
TGTGCCAGCAGCCCCGGACAGGGTACCTACGAGCAGTACTTC
CASSPGQGTYEQYF
>.|TRBJ2-7|.|TRBV18
TGTGCCAGCTCACCCCCCGAGGCCGGGTCCCCCTACGAGCAGTACTTC
CASSPPEAGSPYEQYF
>.|TRBJ1-4|.|TRBV5-1
TGCGCCAGTGCACAGACAGCAACTAATGAAAAACTGTTTTTT
CASAQTATNEKLFF
>few|TRBJ1-2|.|TRBV30
TGTGCCTGGAGTGGGAACAGGGTAGACTATGGCTACACCTTC
CAWSGNRVDYGYTF
>.|TRBJ1-1|.|TRBV19
TGTGCCAGTACCGGGAGGCAGAGGGGACACACTGAAGCTTTCTTT
CASTGRQRGHTEAFF
>.|TRBJ1-2|TRBD1|TRBV25-1
TGTGCCAGCAGTGACTCAGGACAGGGCCCAGGCTATGGCTACACCTTC
CASSDSGQGPGYGYTF
>.|TRBJ2-7|.|TRBV5-1
TGCGCCAGCAGCTTGAGCCAGGGCCAGGGAATCGAGCAGTACTTC
CASSLSQGQGIEQYF
>.|TRBJ1-5|.|TRBV2
TGTGCCAGCAGTGAAGCTTCAGGGGTGATTTCGCCCCAGCATTTT
CASSEASGVISPQHF
>once|TRBJ2-7|.|TRBV11-2
TGTGCCAGCCGACTACCCGAAAAAGCCTACGAGCAGTACTTC
CASRLPEKAYEQYF
>.|TRBJ1-1|.|TRBV18
TGTGCCAGCTCACCACGCCAGGATAACACTGAAGCTTTCTTT
CASSPRQDNTEAFF
>.|TRBJ2-5|TRBD1|TRBV2
TGTGCCAGCAGCGGACAGGGGAGGGAGACCCAGTACTTC
CASSGQGRETQYF
>.|TRBJ1-6|TRBD1|TRBV12-5
TGTGCTAGTGGCCCCGGGACAGCCGTGACACCCCTCCACTTT
CASGPGTAVTPLHF
>.|TRBJ2-2|.|TRBV14
TGTGCCAGCAGCCCCCAAACGGGGACGAACACCGGGGAGCTGTTTTTT
CASSPQTGTNTGELFF
>.|TRBJ1-1|.|TRBV7-9
TGTGCCAGCAGCTTAGCGGGGGAGGTAGATGGTTTCTTT
CASSLAGEVDGFF
>.|TRBJ1-3|.|TRBV19
TGTGCCACTTCTATGGGCCCTAACACCATATATTTT
CATSMGPNTIYF
>.|TRBJ2-3|.|TRBV19
TGTGCCAGTAGTCTCGGCGGGACAGATACGCAGTATTTT
CASSLGGTDTQYF
>.|TRBJ1-1|TRBD1|TRBV10-1
TGCGCCAGCAGTGATCCAGGGGGTGACACTGAAGCTTTCTTT
CASSDPGGDTEAFF
>.|TRBJ2-6|TRBD1|TRBV5-1
TGCGCCAGCAGCCGACAGGGGGCCACTGGGGCCAACGTCCTGACTTTC
CASSRQGATGANVLTF
>few|TRBJ1-2|.|TRBV7-8
TGTGCCAGCAGCCCAGCCCGCTGGGGCCGCGCCGACTATGGCTACACCTTC
CASSPARWGRADYGYTF
>.|TRBJ1-1|TRBD1|TRBV5-1
TGCGCCAGCAGCGGGGGACAGGACCGTAACACTGAAGCTTTCTTT
CASSGGQDRNTEAFF
>.|TRBJ2-7|TRBD1|TRBV9
TGTGCCAGCAGCTACGGACAGGGGGTTGACGAGCAGTACTTC
CASSYGQGVDEQYF
>.|TRBJ1-5|.|TRBV5-5
TGTGCCAGCACCATAGGAGGGGTCACCCATCAGCCCCAGCATTTT
CASTIGGVTHQPQHF
>.|TRBJ1-1|TRBD1|TRBV11-2
TGTGCCAGCAGCTTAGGGACAGGGGAGAACACTGAAGCTTTCTTT
CASSLGTGENTEAFF
>.|TRBJ2-7|TRBD1|TRBV6-1
TGTGCCAGCAGCGAAGGGGGCGGCCCCTACGAGCAGTACTTC
CASSEGGGPYEQYF
>.|TRBJ1-2|.|TRBV5-5
TGTGCCAGCAGCTTGGTTGTACTGTCGGGATCTCGAGGCTACACCTTC
CASSLVVLSGSRGYTF
>.|TRBJ1-5|TRBD1|TRBV3-1/TRBV3-2
TGTGCCAGCAGCCCAGGACAGGATTTAAGACAGCCCCAGCATTTT
CASSPGQDLRQPQHF
>.|TRBJ1-1|.|TRBV5-5
TGTGCCAGCAGCTTGACTACGGACACTGAAGCTTTCTTT
CASSLTTDTEAFF
>.|TRBJ2-1|.|TRBV7-2
TGTGCCAGCAGCTTAGATCGGAGCTACAATGAGCAGTTCTTC
CASSLDRSYNEQFF
>.|TRBJ1-6|TRBD1|TRBV7-6
TGTGCCAGCAGCTTAGGACAGGGGCTTAATTCACCCCTCCACTTT
CASSLGQGLNSPLHF
>.|TRBJ2-7|TRBD1|TRBV30
TGTGCCTTCCTACCGGACAGGGGAACCTACGAGCAGTACTTC
CAFLPDRGTYEQYF
>.|TRBJ2-1|.|TRBV15
TGTGCCACCAGCATAGGGGCTCAAGACAATGAGCAGTTCTTC
CATSIGAQDNEQFF
>.|TRBJ2-7|.|TRBV2
TGTGCCAGCAGTGGCATCCGGGACTGGTACTACGAGCAGTACTTC
CASSGIRDWYYEQYF